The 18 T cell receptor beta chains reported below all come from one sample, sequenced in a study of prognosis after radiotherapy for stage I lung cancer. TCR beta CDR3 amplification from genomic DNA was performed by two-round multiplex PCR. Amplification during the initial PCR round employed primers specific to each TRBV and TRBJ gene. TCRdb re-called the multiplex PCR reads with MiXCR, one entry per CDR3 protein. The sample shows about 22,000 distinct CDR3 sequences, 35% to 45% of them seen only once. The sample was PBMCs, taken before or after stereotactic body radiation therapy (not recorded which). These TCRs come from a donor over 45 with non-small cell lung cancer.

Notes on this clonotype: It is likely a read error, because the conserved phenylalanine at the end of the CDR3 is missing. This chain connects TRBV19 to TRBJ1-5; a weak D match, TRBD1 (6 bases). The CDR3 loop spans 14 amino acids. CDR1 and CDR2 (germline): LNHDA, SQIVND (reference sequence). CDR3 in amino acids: CASSILGGPQPQHS. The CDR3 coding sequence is TGTGCCAGTAGTATACTGGGGGGGCCTCAGCCACAGCATTCT.

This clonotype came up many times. CDR3 amino acids: CASSEFLYGYTF. CDR3 sequence (DNA): TGTGCCAGCAGTGAATTTCTCTATGGCTACACCTTC. The gene calls are TRBV25-1 and TRBJ1-2; D is undetermined. Looked up from germline, CDR1 is MGHDK and CDR2 is SYGVNS. This CDR3 is built from 12 residues. Trimming took 1 base from V and 4 from J, leaving 4 bases between them.

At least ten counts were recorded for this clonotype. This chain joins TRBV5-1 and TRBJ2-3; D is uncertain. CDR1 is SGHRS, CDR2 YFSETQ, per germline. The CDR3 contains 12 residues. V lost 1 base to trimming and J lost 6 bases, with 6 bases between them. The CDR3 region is CASSLLADTQYF. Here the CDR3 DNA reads TGCGCCAGCAGCTTGTTGGCGGATACGCAGTATTTT.

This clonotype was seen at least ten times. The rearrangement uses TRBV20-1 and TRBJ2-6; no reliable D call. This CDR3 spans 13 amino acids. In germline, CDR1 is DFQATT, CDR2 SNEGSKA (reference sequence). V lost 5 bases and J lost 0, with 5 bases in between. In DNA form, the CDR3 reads TGCAGTGCTTCACACTCTGGGGCCAACGTCCTGACTTTC. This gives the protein CSASHSGANVLTF.

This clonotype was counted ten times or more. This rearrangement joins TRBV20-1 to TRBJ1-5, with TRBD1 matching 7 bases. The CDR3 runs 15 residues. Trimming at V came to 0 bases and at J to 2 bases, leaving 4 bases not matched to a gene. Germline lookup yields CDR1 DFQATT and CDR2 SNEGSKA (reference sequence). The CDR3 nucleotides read TGCAGTGCTAGAGAAGGGGGCTGGGGCAATCAGCCCCAGCATTTT. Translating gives CSAREGGWGNQPQHF.

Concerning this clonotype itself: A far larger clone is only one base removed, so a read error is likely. The CDR3 sequence is CASSLLVAGGYEQFF. Written as DNA, the CDR3 is TGTGCCAGCAGTTTATTAGTAGCGGGAGGATATGAGCAGTTCTTC. The rearrangement links TRBV6-9 to TRBJ2-1; TRBD2 matches 10 bases. V was pared by 4 bases and J by 8 bases, with 8 bases of the junction left unmatched. The length of the CDR3 is 15 residues. In germline, CDR1 is MNHGY, CDR2 SVAAGI.

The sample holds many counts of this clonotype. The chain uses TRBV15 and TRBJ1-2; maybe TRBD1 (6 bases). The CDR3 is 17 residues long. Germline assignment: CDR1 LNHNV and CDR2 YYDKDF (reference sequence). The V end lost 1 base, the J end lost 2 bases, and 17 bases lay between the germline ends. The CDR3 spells CATSRGTGGSQNYGYTF. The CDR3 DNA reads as TGTGCCACCAGCAGAGGTACGGGGGGCAGCCAGAACTATGGCTACACCTTC.

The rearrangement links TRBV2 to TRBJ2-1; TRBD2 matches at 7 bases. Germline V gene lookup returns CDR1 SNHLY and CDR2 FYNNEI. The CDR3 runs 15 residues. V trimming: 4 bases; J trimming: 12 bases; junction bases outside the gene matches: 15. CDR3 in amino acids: CASSGRGDPTIAQFF. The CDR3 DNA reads TGTGCCAGCAGTGGACGGGGGGACCCAACAATCGCGCAGTTCTTC. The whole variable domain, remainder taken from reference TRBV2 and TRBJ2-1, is EPEVTQTPSHQVTQMGQEVILRCVPISNHLYFYWYRQILGQKVEFLVSFYNNEISEKSEIFDDQFSVERPDGSNFTLKIRSTKLEDSAMYFCASSGRGDPTIAQFFGPGTRLTVL.

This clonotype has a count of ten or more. The CDR3 DNA reads as TGTGCCAGCACCGGGCAGGGCCAGCCCCAGCATTTT. It specifies CASTGQGQPQHF. V usage is TRBV28 and J usage is TRBJ1-5, with a tentative D call TRBD1 (5 bases). Trimming took 7 bases from V and 7 from J, leaving 11 bases between them. The germline CDR1 and CDR2 sequences are MDHEN and SYDVKM. The CDR3 contains 12 residues.

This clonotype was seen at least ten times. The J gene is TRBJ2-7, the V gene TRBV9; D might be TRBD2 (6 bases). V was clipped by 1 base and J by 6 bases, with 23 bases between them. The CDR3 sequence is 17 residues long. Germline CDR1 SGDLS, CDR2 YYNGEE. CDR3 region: CASSVPEIRRETGEQYF. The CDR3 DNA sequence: TGTGCCAGCAGCGTACCAGAGATTAGGAGGGAAACTGGCGAGCAGTACTTC.

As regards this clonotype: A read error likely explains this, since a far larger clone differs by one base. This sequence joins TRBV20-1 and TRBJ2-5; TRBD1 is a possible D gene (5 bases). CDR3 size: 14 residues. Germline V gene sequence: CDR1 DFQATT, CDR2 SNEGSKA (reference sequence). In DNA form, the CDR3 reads TGCAGTGCTAGATCCAGGCTTTGGGGCAATGAGCAGTTATTC. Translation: CSARSRLWGNEQLF.

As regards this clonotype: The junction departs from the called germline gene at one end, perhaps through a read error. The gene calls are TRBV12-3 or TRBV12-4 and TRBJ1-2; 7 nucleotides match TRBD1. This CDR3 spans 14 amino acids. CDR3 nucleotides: TGTGCCAGCAGTTTAGCCAGGGGGAAATATGGCTACACATTC. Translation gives CASSLARGKYGYTF.

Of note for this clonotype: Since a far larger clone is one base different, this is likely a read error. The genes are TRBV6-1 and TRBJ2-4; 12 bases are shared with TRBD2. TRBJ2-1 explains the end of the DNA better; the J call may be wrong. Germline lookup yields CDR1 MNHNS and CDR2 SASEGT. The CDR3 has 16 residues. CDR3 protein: CASRRPLAGGIDEQFF. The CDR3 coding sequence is TGTGCCAGCAGACGACCTCTAGCGGGAGGGATAGATGAGCAGTTCTTC.

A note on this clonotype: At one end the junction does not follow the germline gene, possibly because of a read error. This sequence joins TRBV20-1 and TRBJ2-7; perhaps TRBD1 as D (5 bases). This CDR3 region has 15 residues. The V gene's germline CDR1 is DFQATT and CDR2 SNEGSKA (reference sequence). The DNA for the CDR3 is TGCAGTGCTAGAGCCCTGAAGGGGCAAACCTACGATCAGTACTTC. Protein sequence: CSARALKGQTYDQYF.

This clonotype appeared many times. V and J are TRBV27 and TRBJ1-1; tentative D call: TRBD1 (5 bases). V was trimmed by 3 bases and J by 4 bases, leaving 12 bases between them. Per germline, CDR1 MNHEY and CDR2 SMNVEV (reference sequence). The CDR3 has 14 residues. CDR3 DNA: TGTGCCAGCAGTTTGGAGGGGCCGAGCACTGAAGCTTTCTTT. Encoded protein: CASSLEGPSTEAFF.

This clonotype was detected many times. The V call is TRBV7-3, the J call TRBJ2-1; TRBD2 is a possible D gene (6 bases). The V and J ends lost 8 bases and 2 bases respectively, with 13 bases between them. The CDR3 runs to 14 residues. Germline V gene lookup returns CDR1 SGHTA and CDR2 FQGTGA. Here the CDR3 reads CASGAGPAYNEQFF. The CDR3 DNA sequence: TGTGCCAGCGGGGCGGGGCCAGCCTACAATGAGCAGTTCTTC.

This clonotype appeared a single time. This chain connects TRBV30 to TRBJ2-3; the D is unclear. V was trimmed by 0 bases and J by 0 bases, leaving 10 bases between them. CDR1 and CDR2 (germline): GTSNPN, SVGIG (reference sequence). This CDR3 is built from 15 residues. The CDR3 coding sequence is TGTGCCTGGAGTGTAGCTGGGGATAGCACAGATACGCAGTATTTT. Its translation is CAWSVAGDSTDTQYF.

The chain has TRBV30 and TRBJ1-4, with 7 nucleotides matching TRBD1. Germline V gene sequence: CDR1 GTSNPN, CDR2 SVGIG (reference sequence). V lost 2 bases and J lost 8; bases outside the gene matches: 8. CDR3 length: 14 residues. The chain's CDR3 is CAWSPYRGREKLFF. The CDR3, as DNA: TGTGCCTGGAGTCCCTACAGGGGTCGAGAAAAACTGTTTTTT. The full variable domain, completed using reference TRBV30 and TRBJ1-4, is SQTIHQWPATLVQPVGSPLSLECTVEGTSNPNLYWYRQAAGRGLQLLFYSVGIGQISSEVPQNLSASRPQDRQFILSSKKLLLSDSGFYLCAWSPYRGREKLFFGSGTQLSVL.